Following are 15 T cell receptor beta chains from one sample sequenced in a study of graft-versus-host responses after intestinal transplantation. The repertoire was sequenced with immunoSEQ multiplex PCR; TCRdb's copy has only in-frame clones and lacks some. The sample lists some 97,000 clones; less than 90% were seen once. Their specific antigens are unknown. The starting material was unstimulated CD4+ T cells sorted from spleen or lymph node cells, obtained before transplant. Every receptor here comes from a human donor who was the organ donor for an intestinal transplant.

The V and J genes are TRBV30 and TRBJ2-7; D perhaps matches TRBD1 (6 bases). This CDR3 comprises 15 residues. Looked up from germline, CDR1 is GTSNPN and CDR2 is SVGIG (reference sequence). The V end lost 3 bases, the J end lost 0 bases, and 15 bases lay between the germline ends. The CDR3 protein is CAWRRTDKYSYEQYF. The DNA for the CDR3 is TGTGCCTGGAGGAGGACAGACAAATACTCCTACGAGCAGTACTTC.

The rearrangement links TRBV27 to TRBJ1-5; weak D call: TRBD1 (5 bases). The CDR3 loop spans 15 amino acids. Trimming cost V 2 bases and J 1 base, with 9 bases left between them. Germline V lookup: CDR1 MNHEY, CDR2 SMNVEV (reference sequence). The CDR3: CASSLGGNSNQPQHF. CDR3 DNA sequence: TGTGCCAGCAGTTTAGGGGGGAACAGCAATCAGCCCCAGCATTTT.

This chain links TRBV11-2 with TRBJ2-5, with D possibly matching TRBD2 (6 bases). The germline CDR1 and CDR2 sequences are SGHAT and FQNNGV. Trimming stripped 5 bases from V and 2 bases from J, with 21 bases between. CDR3 length: 17 residues. The CDR3 bases are TGTGCCAGCAGCCCGGGGACGGGGGTGCAGATACAAGAGACCCAGTACTTC. Its translation is CASSPGTGVQIQETQYF.

This clone was recorded a few times. One end of the junction fails to match germline, which may point to a read error. The rearrangement joins TRBV7-9 to TRBJ1-3; 10 positions agree with TRBD1. There are 10 residues in the CDR3. Germline values: CDR1 SEHNR, CDR2 FQNEAQ (reference sequence). CDR3 bases: TGTGCCAGCACCCGACAGGGGGCATCGTTT. It is translated as CASTRQGASF.

This clone was recorded once. The V and J genes are TRBV5-1 and TRBJ2-3, with D perhaps assigned TRBD1 or TRBD2 (6 bases each). Germline lookup yields CDR1 SGHRS and CDR2 YFSETQ. Trimming shortened V by 4 bases and J by 4 bases, and 13 bases separated the two germline ends. This CDR3 is 14 amino acids long. The CDR3: CASSIVGGPDTQYF. DNA for the CDR3: TGCGCCAGCAGCATTGTAGGGGGGCCAGATACGCAGTATTTT.

This chain uses TRBV5-8 with TRBJ2-3; 7 bases are a match to TRBD1. The length of the CDR3 is 14 residues. The V and J ends lost 2 bases and 5 bases, in that order; junction bases with no gene match: 5. In germline, CDR1 is SGHTS, CDR2 YDEGEE. In DNA, the CDR3 is TGTGCCAGCAGCTTTACAGGGGTGGGAGATACGCAGTATTTT. Translating gives CASSFTGVGDTQYF.

The chain recombines TRBV6-1 with TRBJ1-5; D is unresolved. The V end was cut by 5 bases, the J end by 1 base, with 9 bases between. Germline V lookup: CDR1 MNHNS, CDR2 SASEGT. This CDR3 contains 14 residues. CDR3 protein: CASSRDISNQPQHF. CDR3 nucleotides: TGTGCCAGCAGTCGAGATATCAGCAATCAGCCCCAGCATTTT.

There are a few counts of this clone. The chain uses TRBV11-2 and TRBJ1-4; possible D gene TRBD1, 5 bases. Deletions cut 3 bases from V and 5 bases from J, with 10 bases between. Germline lookup yields CDR1 SGHAT and CDR2 FQNNGV. This CDR3 is 14 amino acids long. CDR3 amino acids: CASSLGRDNEKLFF. In DNA, the CDR3 is TGTGCCAGCAGCTTGGGCAGGGACAATGAAAAACTGTTTTTT.

V usage is TRBV2 and J usage is TRBJ1-2, with 9 positions matching TRBD1. The CDR3 totals 14 residues. J was trimmed by 4 bases and V by 7 bases; bases with no gene match: 7. From germline, CDR1 is SNHLY and CDR2 FYNNEI. CDR3 bases: TGTGCCAGCAACGGGGGACAGGGAATCTATGGCTACACCTTC. Protein product: CASNGGQGIYGYTF.

This clone was detected once. The chain is built from TRBV5-5 and TRBJ2-7; D is possibly TRBD1 (6 bases). Trimming stripped 5 bases from V and 2 bases from J, with 17 bases between. CDR3 length equals 15 residues. CDR1 is SGHKS and CDR2 is YYEKEE in the germline V gene (reference sequence). The CDR3 loop reads CASRPTGTLAYEQYF. CDR3 sequence (DNA): TGTGCCAGCAGGCCCACCGGGACACTAGCCTACGAGCAGTACTTC.

CDR3: CASRPTGGGPINEQFF. CDR3 sequence (DNA): TGCGCCAGCAGACCGACAGGGGGCGGACCTATAAATGAGCAGTTCTTC. V usage is TRBV5-1 and J usage is TRBJ2-1; 10 nucleotides match TRBD1. Trimming took 5 bases from V and 7 from J; bases not matched to a gene: 12. Germline V gene lookup returns CDR1 SGHRS and CDR2 YFSETQ. This CDR3 comprises 16 residues.

The CDR3 region has the DNA TGTGCCAGCATCCCCCGACAGGTGAACACTGAAGCTTTCTTT. It codes for CASIPRQVNTEAFF. The rearrangement joins TRBV28 to TRBJ1-1; perhaps TRBD1 as D (6 bases). The CDR3 has 14 residues. Germline assignment: CDR1 MDHEN and CDR2 SYDVKM. Trimming cost V 7 bases and J 0 bases, with 12 bases left between them.

The V gene is TRBV5-6, the J gene TRBJ2-5, with D uncertain. CDR3 size: 13 residues. Trimming removed 2 bases from V and 2 bases from J, with 7 bases in between. In germline, CDR1 is SGHDT, CDR2 YYEEEE. Written as DNA, the CDR3 is TGTGCCAGCAGCTTACAGACGCAAGAGACCCAGTACTTC. This encodes CASSLQTQETQYF.

V is TRBV15 and J is TRBJ2-5, with unresolved D. Germline assignment: CDR1 LNHNV and CDR2 YYDKDF (reference sequence). The V gene lost 0 bases and the J gene lost 2 bases, with 13 bases spanning the gap. CDR3 size: 16 residues. The CDR3 nucleotides are TGTGCCACCAGCAGAGATCTCATGGGGTCTCAAGAGACCCAGTACTTC. Translation: CATSRDLMGSQETQYF.

The V call is TRBV2, the J call TRBJ1-4; D not resolved. Trimming cost V 8 bases and J 8 bases, with 12 bases left between them. Per the germline V gene, CDR1 is SNHLY and CDR2 is FYNNEI. CDR3 size: 12 residues. DNA of the CDR3: TGTGCCAGCGGCCTTCTGGGGGAAAAACTGTTTTTT. As protein: CASGLLGEKLFF. Full variable domain (remainder filled in from reference TRBV2 and TRBJ1-4): EPEVTQTPSHQVTQMGQEVILRCVPISNHLYFYWYRQILGQKVEFLVSFYNNEISEKSEIFDDQFSVERPDGSNFTLKIRSTKLEDSAMYFCASGLLGEKLFFGSGTQLSVL.